This TCR beta chain was obtained from a study of cytomegalovirus exposure and HLA in healthy donors. The primer mix had 60 Vbeta and 13 Jbeta primers. Method: immunoSEQ multiplex PCR; TCRdb's copy keeps in-frame clones and lacks some. The table lists more than 110,000 clones, around 80% of them singletons. Worth noting for this clone: Antigen: not known.

The CDR3 extends over 13 amino acids. CDR1 and CDR2 (germline): SQVTM, ANQGSEA. Trimming stripped 6 bases from V and 3 bases from J, with 11 bases between. General study findings and limits: The study reported that TCR beta sequences accurately predicted HLA-A and HLA-B alleles in most subjects.

This sequence joins TRBV29-1 and TRBJ2-2, with D unclear. The sequencing input was PBMCs. The sequence was obtained from a man younger than 45 in good health and CMV-seronegative. The CDR3 DNA sequence: TGCAGCGTCAAGCCTTTCTACACCGGGGAGCTGTTTTTT. It yields the protein CSVKPFYTGELFF.